A single sample is the source of the 4 T cell receptor beta chains below, sequenced in a study of regulatory T cells in long-lasting Graves disease. Building of the TCR beta libraries involved iRepertoire HTBI primers and Arm-PCR of CDR3 regions. MiXCR was run by TCRdb on the multiplex PCR reads, yielding one entry per CDR3 protein. The sample contains about 610,000 distinct CDR3 sequences, roughly 15% of which appear only once. Time point meaning: newly diagnosed GD, antithyroid drugs for less than 3 months. The authors made the TCR library using RNA they extracted from PBMCs. These data also featured in a second study, about T cells in Graves' hyperthyroidism and ophthalmopathy.

Material: peripheral blood mononuclear cells (PBMCs), obtained at new diagnosis, from a patient treated with antithyroid drugs. Receptors were obtained from a young man with Graves disease.

This clonotype was recorded many times. J is TRBJ1-2 and V is TRBV27, with D maybe TRBD1 (6 bases). Trimming took off 0 bases at V and 1 base at J, with 12 bases between the two ends. The CDR3 is 16 amino acids. Germline-derived CDR1 and CDR2 are MNHEY and SMNVEV (reference sequence). The DNA of the CDR3 is TGTGCCAGCAGTTTATCCCACAGGGTTGGTAACTATGGCTACACCTTC. Amino acids: CASSLSHRVGNYGYTF.

V gene TRBV10-3 combines with J gene TRBJ1-1; TRBD1 matches at 8 bases. CDR1 is ENHRY and CDR2 is SYGVKD in the germline V gene. The CDR3 has 14 residues. The V segment lost 4 bases and the J segment 3 bases; nucleotides outside the gene matches: 4. The CDR3 DNA is TGTGCCATCAGTGCGACAGGGGCGGACACTGAAGCTTTCTTT. Translating gives CAISATGADTEAFF.

This clonotype occurred many times. The chain couples TRBV20-1 to TRBJ2-2; the D gene is possibly TRBD1 (6 bases). Germline loops: CDR1 DFQATT, CDR2 SNEGSKA (reference sequence). The CDR3 is 14 amino acids. V lost 4 bases to trimming and J lost 6 bases, with 15 bases between them. The CDR3 DNA sequence: TGCAGTGCTAAGACACAGGGTCTGGCCGGGGAGCTGTTTTTT. This translates into CSAKTQGLAGELFF.

The chain employs TRBV30 and TRBJ2-6; D unresolved. The CDR3 runs to 13 residues. The ends were cut back, 4 bases at V and 1 base at J, with 5 bases in the middle. The V gene's germline CDR1 is GTSNPN and CDR2 SVGIG (reference sequence). The CDR3 nucleotides are TGTGCCTGGACCCATTCTGGGGCCAACGTCCTGACTTTC. The encoded protein is CAWTHSGANVLTF.